This T cell receptor (beta chain) comes out of a study of control samples from healthy donors and cancer patients. The CDR3 extends over 15 amino acids. In germline, CDR1 is MNHNS, CDR2 SASEGT. Trimming removed 2 bases at V and 7 bases at J, with 18 bases between. Generated by immunoSEQ multiplex PCR, the TCRdb table keeps only in-frame clones and is missing some. The repertoire holds 80,000 to 100,000 clones, around 88% seen once, with 11% to 15% in the top ten. This receptor was obtained from a young man in good health. The sequenced sample consisted of blood. The rearrangement links TRBV6-1 to TRBJ2-7, with D possibly matching TRBD2 (6 bases). CDR3 sequence: CASSESRSGLTEQYF. For the CDR3, the DNA is TGTGCCAGCAGTGAATCTCGCTCGGGACTCACGGAGCAGTACTTC.